This TCR beta chain was retrieved from a study of blood T cell repertoires in COVID-19. Across the whole study: T cells, B-cell-depleted T cells, or PBMCs provided the cDNA or gDNA that served as material.

Produced via immunoSEQ multiplex PCR; TCRdb's table is partial and in-frame only. The data contain a few hundred thousand clones, 84% of them singletons. Unmatched junction bases numbered 12, after V lost 4 bases and J lost 0 bases. CDR3 length: 19 amino acids. Germline V CDR1 and CDR2: KGHSY, FQNENV. The specimen was PBMCs or T cells enriched from blood (not recorded which). The TCR originated in a woman between 40 and 55 years old who had recovered from COVID-19. The chain uses TRBV16 and TRBJ2-7; 13 nucleotides agree with TRBD2. CDR3 DNA sequence: TGTGCCAGCAGCCGTGGACTAGCGGGAGCGGGGGGGGGCTCCTACGAGCAGTACTTC. Amino acid sequence: CASSRGLAGAGGGSYEQYF.